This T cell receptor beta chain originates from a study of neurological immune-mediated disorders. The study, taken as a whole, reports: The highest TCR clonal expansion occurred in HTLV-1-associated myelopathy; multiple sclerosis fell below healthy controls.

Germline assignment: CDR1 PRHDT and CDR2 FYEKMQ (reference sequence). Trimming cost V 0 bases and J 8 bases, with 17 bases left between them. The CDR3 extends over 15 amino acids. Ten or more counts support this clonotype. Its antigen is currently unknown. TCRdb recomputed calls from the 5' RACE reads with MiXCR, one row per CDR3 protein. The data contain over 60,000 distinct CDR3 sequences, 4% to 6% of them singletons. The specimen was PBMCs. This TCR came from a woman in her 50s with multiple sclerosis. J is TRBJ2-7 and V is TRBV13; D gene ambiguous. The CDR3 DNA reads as TGTGCCAGCAGCTTAGGCCAGGTAAATGCCTATCAGCAGTACTTC. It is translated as CASSLGQVNAYQQYF.